Sequencing of this TCR beta chain was carried out in a study of cytomegalovirus exposure and HLA in healthy donors. As for this clone: Its antigen is unknown.

The study's findings and limits: Association with HLA alleles at 0.05 false discovery rate was found for 17,000 or so TCR beta sequences in a later analysis.

A multiplex PCR was run with 60 Vbeta primers and 13 Jbeta primers. Repertoires were generated with immunoSEQ multiplex PCR, while TCRdb's copy carries only in-frame clones and drops some. The sample carries about 210,000 clones, roughly four fifths recorded once. Germline CDR1 is MDHEN and CDR2 is SYDVKM. The CDR3 sequence is 14 residues long. The V segment lost 6 bases and the J segment 1 base; nucleotides outside the gene matches: 3. The V call is TRBV28, the J call TRBJ2-4, with 7 bases identical to TRBD2. Sequencing was done on a sample of PBMCs. The clonotype originates from a middle-aged man in good health and CMV-seropositive. The DNA for the CDR3 is TGTGCCAGCAGCCCCGGGGGGGCCAAAAACATTCAGTACTTC. It encodes CASSPGGAKNIQYF.